Listed here is a single T cell receptor (beta chain). Its recognized antigen is unknown. Base qualities are not recorded, but no much larger clone differs from it by a single base. This sample was taken from a study of PD-1 blockade in mismatch repair-deficient tumors (TCRdb year 2017). In the study overall: Between late 2013 and late 2016, some 92 consecutive patients with some 12 mismatch repair-deficient cancer types, all previously treated and progressing, were enrolled in the trial. Tumor-associated T cell clones in the peripheral blood of patients responding to PD-1 blockade were tracked using deep sequencing of TCR CDR3 regions. Beyond this particular receptor, the publication reports: Clones residing in the tumor, which were often undetectable in blood before treatment, expanded quickly after pembrolizumab and then contracted, generally before radiologic responses.

Mismatch repair deficiency was established in every enrolled patient by polymerase chain reaction or immunohistochemistry. A few patients who responded to pembrolizumab therapy underwent TCR sequencing. Pembrolizumab PD-1 blockade was prospectively tested in advanced mismatch repair-deficient cancers, regardless of tissue of origin, in the phase II trial. Peripheral blood T cell samples were serially collected before and at multiple times after PD-1 blockade was started. The timing of each blood sample was reported as weeks after the first dose of pembrolizumab. The library was made by the immunoSEQ multiplex PCR assay. TCRdb stores this immuneACCESS table with in-frame sequences only. Part of the clones is absent; in the studies checked, under half of the shortfall reflects unresolved V genes, and no reason is known for the rest. In all, the sample holds under 20,000 clones, and approximately 83% of those were seen once. The leading ten clones occupy nearly 3.5% of the sample.

V is shortened by 9 bases, J by 6 bases, and the region joining them spans 19 bases. Including cysteine and phenylalanine, the CDR3 has 14 amino acids. The read is trimmed to its CDR3 DNA, 42 bases read in frame from base 1. From the germline V gene, CDR1 is SGHRS and CDR2 is YFSETQ. The chain uses TRBV5-1 and TRBJ1-5; TRBD1 could be the D gene, as 5 bases match. The starting material was PBMCs, obtained 4 weeks after starting pembrolizumab. The clonotype comes from an adult with mismatch repair-deficient cancer. Here is the DNA: TGCGCCACCGCAGGGTCCCGGGGAGGTCAGCCCCAGCATTTT. This is translated as CATAGSRGGQPQHF.